The sample holds one count of the clone carrying this T cell receptor (beta chain). Germline V gene sequence: CDR1 SGHNT, CDR2 YYREEE (reference sequence). The CDR3 extends over 16 amino acids. V shed 0 bases and J 4 bases; nucleotides not matched to a gene: 3. Here immunoSEQ multiplex PCR was the method, and the copy in TCRdb shows in-frame clones only, minus some. The sample lists around 150,000 clones, approximately 80% occurring once. The data belong to a study of cytomegalovirus exposure and HLA in healthy donors. The V call is TRBV5-4, the J call TRBJ2-3, with TRBD2 matching over 12 bases. The sequenced sample was PBMCs. This receptor was identified in a man aged 30-40 years in good health and CMV-seropositive. The CDR3 is CASSLGTSGNADTQYF. The CDR3 DNA sequence: TGTGCCAGCAGCTTGGGGACTAGCGGGAATGCAGATACGCAGTATTTT. Filled out from reference TRBV5-4 and TRBJ2-3, the complete variable domain reads ETGVTQSPTHLIKTRGQQVTLRCSSQSGHNTVSWYQQALGQGPQFIFQYYREEENGRGNFPPRFSGLQFPNYSSELNVNALELDDSALYLCASSLGTSGNADTQYFGPGTRLTVL.